This paragraph reports one T cell receptor beta chain. The data originate from a study of blood T cells in healthy people across ages. For the study at large: Every two T cells gave about one barcoded beta molecule via template switching.

Primers used in a second PCR of about 6 to 11 cycles were a sample-barcoded 5' primer and a J-beta primer mix. Using its own MiXCR run on the 5' RACE reads, TCRdb lists one record per CDR3 protein. The sample contains some 1,000,000 distinct CDR3 sequences, about 23% of which appear only once. Germline CDR1 reads LNHDA; CDR2 reads SQIVND (reference sequence). There are 15 residues in the CDR3. The V gene lost 9 bases and the J gene lost 4 bases, with 21 bases spanning the gap. The same specimen was also included in a second study, on T cells of mothers and their children. In that study: Extraction yielded RNA that went, in full, into cDNA synthesis at around 1.4 ug per 15 ul.

Sequenced input: blood. The clonotype was recovered from a girl aged 2 to 9 in good health. The chain recombines TRBV19 with TRBJ1-1; D not resolved. The CDR3: CASFPGTAVPTEAFF. The CDR3 region has the DNA TGTGCCAGCTTCCCCGGAACAGCAGTACCCACTGAAGCTTTCTTT.